These 3 T cell receptor beta chains were sequenced from one sample in a study of Tregs in tolerant kidney transplant recipients. The table came from immunoSEQ multiplex PCR; TCRdb's copy has only in-frame clones and leaves some out. The sample lists about 81,000 clones; about 91% were seen once. The nonmyeloablative bone marrow transplants came from related graft donors, with transient mixed chimerism. This sample comprised CD4+ T cells from blood (PBMCs), obtained 24 months after the transplant. The receptors derive from a human patient who received a combined kidney and bone marrow transplant. Some T cells may be graft donor cells.

The V call is TRBV7-2, the J call TRBJ2-3; D is unclear. The CDR3 runs to 14 residues. Germline V gene sequence: CDR1 SGHTA, CDR2 FQGNSA. With 3 bases removed from V and 2 bases from J, the gap between germline ends came to 9 bases. The CDR3 is CASSLILLTDTQYF. The CDR3 DNA is TGTGCCAGCAGCTTGATACTCCTCACAGATACGCAGTATTTT.

The chain is built from TRBV2 and TRBJ2-1, with 8 bases lining up with TRBD2. CDR3 length: 16 residues. Germline CDR1 reads SNHLY; CDR2 reads FYNNEI. After removal of 6 bases from V and 4 bases from J, the junction contained 11 bases not matched to a gene. This chain's CDR3 is CASRRERELGYNEQFF. CDR3 nucleotides: TGTGCCAGCAGACGAGAGCGGGAGTTGGGTTACAATGAGCAGTTCTTC.

The V call is TRBV2, the J call TRBJ1-2, with unresolved D. V was shortened by 7 bases and J by 8 bases, with 23 bases between the two germline ends. The CDR3 spans 15 residues. From germline, CDR1 is SNHLY and CDR2 FYNNEI. In DNA form, the CDR3 reads TGTGCCAGCACCGCCGACTTCCTTGTGGCTTGGGGCTACACCTTC. Amino acids: CASTADFLVAWGYTF.